The text below deals with one TCR beta chain. Its antigen is unidentified. These data belong to a study of beta chain features in type 1 diabetes. Notes on the study in general: Among all four CD4+ subsets, Type 1 diabetes patients had TCRB CDR3s that were moderately but significantly shorter.

Germline V gives CDR1 SGHRS, CDR2 YFSETQ. V lost 3 bases to trimming and J lost 0 bases; unmatched junction nucleotides: 2. The CDR3 has 16 amino acids. It was via CD45RO/CCR7/CD25/CD127/CD95/CD27 that CD4+ naive, central memory, regulatory and stem cell-like memory cells were sorted. Sorted populations all exceeded 95% purity. Expressed TCRB transcripts were sequenced because the isolated RNA had all been reverse transcribed beforehand. The study sequenced naive, central memory and regulatory T cell samples to an average of roughly 3.8 million reads. Generated by immunoSEQ multiplex PCR, the TCRdb table keeps only in-frame clones and is missing some. The sample includes 150,000 to 190,000 clones, about a tenth seen only once; the top ten take 0.45% to 0.6%.

The chain is built from TRBV5-1 and TRBJ2-3, with TRBD2 matching 12 bases. This TCR was sampled from a man aged 30 to 39 with type 1 diabetes. The specimen was central memory CD4+ T cells from blood. The CDR3 region is CASSWGTSGSTDTQYF. In DNA, the CDR3 is TGCGCCAGCAGCTGGGGGACTAGCGGGAGCACAGATACGCAGTATTTT.